This section outlines one T cell receptor beta chain sequence together with its context. Its antigen is undetermined. The data were taken from a study of T cell responses to AZD1222 COVID-19 vaccine. General study points: Spike was spanned by vaccine-associated CD4 TCRs, with dominance at 160-218 and 743-854.

Looked up from germline, CDR1 is LGHNA and CDR2 is YNFKEQ. The CDR3 runs 19 residues. With V trimmed by 4 bases and J by 2 bases, 15 bases remained unmatched. Method: immunoSEQ multiplex PCR; TCRdb's copy keeps in-frame clones and lacks some. The profile covers approximately 120,000 clones, with around 87% appearing a single time and more than 9% taken by the ten largest. V usage is TRBV4-2 and J usage is TRBJ2-7; 12 nucleotides line up with TRBD2. The TCR comes from an adult in good health. This specimen was peripheral blood, taken on day 0 of AZD1222 vaccination. The CDR3 region is CASSRTGTSGSAPPYEQYF. CDR3 nucleotides: TGTGCCAGCAGCCGCACCGGGACTAGCGGGTCCGCGCCCCCCTACGAGCAGTACTTC.